This T cell receptor (beta chain) was captured by sequencing in a study of beta chain features in type 1 diabetes. Only a few counts were recorded for this clone. cDNA synthesis used the whole RNA isolate, giving expressed TCRB sequences. Regulatory, naive and central memory T cell samples averaged around 3.6 million reads. Profiling relied on immunoSEQ multiplex PCR, and the TCRdb table lists in-frame clones only, not all of them. The sample includes approximately 160,000 clones, over 7.5% seen only once; the top ten take approximately 2.2%. The source of this sequence is a woman younger than 35 in good health. The sample taken for sequencing was central memory CD4+ T cells from blood.

CDR3 in DNA: TGTGCCAGCAGTGAATATTTGGCATCTGGAGAGACCCAGTACTTC. It codes for CASSEYLASGETQYF. This chain uses TRBV25-1 with TRBJ2-5; the D is unclear. The CDR3 sequence is 15 residues long. The germline V and J ends were trimmed by 0 bases and 4 bases, with 12 bases remaining between them. The germline gives CDR1 MGHDK, CDR2 SYGVNS.